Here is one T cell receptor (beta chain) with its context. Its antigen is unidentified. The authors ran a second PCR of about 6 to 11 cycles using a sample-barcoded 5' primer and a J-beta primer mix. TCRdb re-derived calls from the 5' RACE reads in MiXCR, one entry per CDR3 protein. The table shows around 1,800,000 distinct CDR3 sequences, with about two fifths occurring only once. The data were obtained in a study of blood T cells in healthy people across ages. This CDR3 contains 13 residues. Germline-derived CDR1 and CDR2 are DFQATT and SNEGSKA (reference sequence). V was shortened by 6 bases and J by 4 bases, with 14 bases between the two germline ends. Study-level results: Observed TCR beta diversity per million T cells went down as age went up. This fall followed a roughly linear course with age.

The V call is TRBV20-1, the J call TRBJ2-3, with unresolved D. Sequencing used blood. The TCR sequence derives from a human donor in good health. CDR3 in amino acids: CSAPSSRADTQYF. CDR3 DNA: TGCAGTGCCCCTTCCAGTAGGGCAGATACGCAGTATTTT.